These T cell receptor beta chains were read from a single sample in a study of T cells in Graves' hyperthyroidism and ophthalmopathy. TCRdb called the multiplex PCR reads again in MiXCR, with one record for every CDR3 protein. There are fewer than 550,000 distinct CDR3 sequences in the sample; approximately 15% occur only once, and around 7.3% lies in the top ten. Sequencing input: blood. These receptors all stem from a woman younger than 35 with Graves' hyperthyroidism. CDR3s include the opening cysteine and the closing phenylalanine or tryptophan. The D gene is left open where the match is weak. Rows give clone size only sometimes, using once, few, many, or a class for an expanded clone.

v_gene	d_gene	j_gene	abundance	CDR3aa	CDR3nt
TRBV15	NA	TRBJ2-5	many	CATSRDLWAGGETQYF	TGTGCCACCAGCAGAGATCTTTGGGCAGGGGGGGAGACCCAGTACTTC
TRBV12-3/TRBV12-4	TRBD1	TRBJ2-7	many	CASSLAGDSSYEQYF	TGTGCCAGCAGTTTAGCCGGGGACAGCTCCTACGAGCAGTACTTC
TRBV15	NA	TRBJ2-7	many	CATSRDPPGTYEQYF	TGTGCCACCAGCAGAGATCCCCCAGGGACCTACGAGCAGTACTTC
TRBV12-3/TRBV12-4	NA	TRBJ1-4	many	CASSLNGDEKLFF	TGTGCCAGCAGTTTGAACGGGGATGAAAAACTGTTTTTT
TRBV6-2/TRBV6-3	TRBD2	TRBJ2-6	many	CASSPPGGSGANVLTF	TGTGCCAGCAGCCCCCCGGGGGGTTCTGGGGCCAACGTCCTGACTTTC
TRBV24-1	TRBD1	TRBJ1-5	many	CATSDAGGNQPQHF	TGTGCCACCAGTGACGCAGGGGGAAATCAGCCCCAGCATTTT
TRBV12-3/TRBV12-4	NA	TRBJ2-1	NA	CASSLVGGDEQFF	TGTGCCAGCAGTCTGGTCGGCGGCGATGAGCAGTTCTTC
TRBV12-3/TRBV12-4	NA	TRBJ2-7	NA	CASSFRRLGREQYF	TGTGCCAGCAGTTTTCGGAGGTTGGGTCGCGAGCAGTACTTC
TRBV7-2	NA	TRBJ1-2	many	CASSSAETYNYGYTF	TGTGCCAGCAGCTCGGCCGAGACTTATAACTATGGCTACACCTTC
TRBV5-4	NA	TRBJ2-1	few	CASSPGGGASSYNEQFF	TGTGCCAGCAGCCCCGGTGGGGGGGCCAGCTCCTACAATGAGCAGTTCTTC
TRBV5-5	NA	TRBJ2-7	many	CASSPLGRAYEQYF	TGTGCCAGCAGCCCCCTCGGGCGGGCATACGAGCAGTACTTC
TRBV12-3/TRBV12-4	NA	TRBJ1-2	many	CASSSGGPNYGYTF	TGTGCCAGCAGTTCCGGGGGCCCCAACTATGGCTACACCTTC
TRBV5-6	NA	TRBJ2-6	NA	CASSPGGYGANVLTF	TGTGCCAGCAGCCCCGGGGGCTATGGGGCCAACGTCCTGACTTTC
TRBV6-2/TRBV6-3	NA	TRBJ2-1	many	CASGQGNEQFF	TGTGCCAGCGGGCAGGGCAATGAGCAGTTCTTC
TRBV5-6	NA	TRBJ2-1	NA	CASSPTPLDNEQFF	TGTGCCAGCAGCCCTACCCCTTTAGACAATGAGCAGTTCTTC
TRBV6-2/TRBV6-3	NA	TRBJ2-7	NA	CASSYLRGEQYF	TGTGCCAGCAGTTACTTACGGGGAGAGCAGTACTTC
TRBV12-3/TRBV12-4	NA	TRBJ2-1	many	CASSGPAPGSYNEQFF	TGTGCCAGCAGTGGTCCAGCCCCGGGGTCCTACAATGAGCAGTTCTTC
TRBV7-8	NA	TRBJ1-2	many	CASSRGGGYGYTF	TGTGCCAGCAGTCGAGGAGGGGGGTATGGCTACACCTTC
TRBV3-1	TRBD1	TRBJ2-7	NA	CASSPSTGGFNEQYF	TGTGCCAGCAGCCCGTCGACAGGGGGCTTCAACGAGCAGTACTTC
TRBV28	NA	TRBJ2-3	many	CASKTDTDTQYF	TGTGCCAGCAAAACCGACACAGATACGCAGTATTTT
TRBV24-1	NA	TRBJ2-3	few	CATRDRVADTQYF	TGTGCCACCAGGGACAGAGTAGCAGATACGCAGTATTTT
TRBV5-1	NA	TRBJ2-2	many	CASSLLPSTGELFF	TGCGCCAGCAGCTTGCTCCCTAGCACCGGGGAGCTGTTTTTT
TRBV5-4	TRBD1	TRBJ2-2	few	CASSPPTGDTGELFF	TGTGCCAGCAGCCCACCAACAGGGGACACCGGGGAGCTGTTTTTT
TRBV12-3/TRBV12-4	NA	TRBJ2-7	many	CASSHLTGYEQYF	TGTGCCAGCAGTCACCTAACAGGTTACGAGCAGTACTTC
TRBV18	TRBD2	TRBJ2-7	many	CASSPGAIAGGSHEQYF	TGTGCCAGCTCACCAGGGGCCATAGCGGGAGGTTCGCACGAGCAGTACTTC
TRBV28	TRBD1	TRBJ1-4	NA	CASSLFQGVVTNEKLFF	TGTGCCAGCAGTTTATTTCAGGGGGTTGTGACTAATGAAAAACTGTTTTTT
TRBV10-2	NA	TRBJ2-7	many	CASSRDTRYEQYF	TGCGCCAGCAGCCGGGACACTCGCTACGAGCAGTACTTC
TRBV3-1	NA	TRBJ1-2	few	CASSSLTLGGGPYGYTF	TGTGCCAGCAGCTCGCTCACTCTTGGTGGCGGCCCCTATGGCTACACCTTC